This TCR beta chain was captured by sequencing in a study of T cells in Graves' hyperthyroidism and ophthalmopathy (dated by TCRdb to the late 2010s). Describing the broader study: Peripheral blood was sampled at the time of initial diagnosis, prior to any treatment. A discovery cohort of approximately 100 patients, about 40 with Graves' ophthalmopathy and about 60 with stable Graves' hyperthyroidism, was used to find distinguishing TCR V-J signatures. Prospective prediction of ophthalmopathy was tested in an independent validation cohort of under 20 hyperthyroidism patients and around 16 patients who later progressed to ophthalmopathy. For training and testing, the 100 or so patients in the discovery cohort were randomly divided in a 7:3 ratio. In addition, the study compared T-cell repertoires in thyroid tissue and in blood from several Graves' hyperthyroidism patients. Once sampling was done, hyperthyroidism patients were given methimazole at a starting dose of 30 mg daily, whereas ophthalmopathy patients were given high-dose intravenous methylprednisolone. The paper describes TCR Vbeta CDR3 sequencing of around 130 peripheral blood samples, made up of about 40 ophthalmopathy patients, approximately 73 hyperthyroidism patients and some 17 progressor patients. Broad study findings and their caveats: Sample size was not statistically predetermined, and investigators were not blinded to group allocation. A 13 V-J signature model separated ophthalmopathy from stable hyperthyroidism, with around 90% sensitivity and about 81% specificity in cross-validation and 80%/75% in testing. During validation, the model predicted progression to ophthalmopathy a median of approximately 6 months ahead of onset, with almost 71% sensitivity and about 72% specificity. Most expanded thyroid clonotypes (frequency above 0.001) were also detected in blood, a finding suggesting that blood repertoires may reflect thyroid immune responses.

From the cysteine through the phenylalanine, the CDR3 covers 14 amino acids. CDR3 DNA is the only sequence kept; it has 42 bases, read in frame from the first base. The germline V gene sets CDR1 to SGHTA and CDR2 to FQGTGA. V loses 2 bases of germline sequence and J loses 7 bases, and the interval between the two ends is 11 bases. Remarks on this clonotype: Its specific antigen is unknown. One base away there is no much larger clone; base qualities are not given.

The TCR beta CDR3 regions were amplified from RNA transcripts. A first-round RT-PCR of the TCR CDR3 used the HTBI primer set with the Qiagen OneStep RT-PCR kit. A second multiplex PCR round built the libraries, followed by size selection and purification. Sequencing of the libraries was done on an Illumina HiSeq2000 using paired-end 100 bp reads. Processing in the source paper ran as follows. SOAPnuke was used to process the raw data, removing reads that contained adapters or uncalled bases, had a mean Phred below 15, or lacked an exact match to the constant primer or identifier. High-quality paired reads were merged with COPE v1.2.5, and unique nucleotide sequences were defined as clonotypes. MiTCR v1.1 was used to align clonotypes to the IMGT TRBV, TRBD and TRBJ reference segments. The analysis was restricted to V-J combinations with a frequency above 0.0001, which together covered approximately 99% of the repertoires. The TCS score was defined as the ratio of F50 (clonal expansion) to E x V (chaos), calculated using BLOSUM62-based TCRdist between CDR3 peptides within each V-J. Welch's t-statistics and random forest reduced around 550 V-J features to 10 to 15, which were used in a naive Bayes classifier (R e1071). TCRdb passed the public sequencing reads through fastp at Q25 and MiXCR, retaining productive beta sequences. Records with the same CDR3 protein are collapsed into one entry carrying the most frequent genes and DNA. None of the V and J calls come from the authors' own analysis; TCRdb made them. The sample contains almost 500,000 distinct CDR3 sequences, approximately 22% of them found a single time. The ten largest account for approximately 49% of the sample.

Ophthalmopathy patients had moderately to severely active disease, Clinical Activity Score of at least 3, NOSPECS grade of at least 4, and duration under 3 months. Patients with uncontrolled infections, other autoimmune diseases, pregnancy or lactation were excluded. Diagnoses relied on clinical symptoms, serum thyroxine and TRAb, thyroid ultrasound and orbital computed tomography. PBMCs were separated from roughly 9.6 ml of fresh peripheral blood using Ficoll-Paque density gradient centrifugation. Total RNA was extracted with Trizol reagent, and quality was checked on an Agilent 2100 Bioanalyzer. The material sequenced was blood. This clonotype originated in a woman in her seventies with Graves' ophthalmopathy. The chain is made from TRBV7-3 and TRBJ2-2; TRBD2 is a weak D gene call, 6 bases matching. In nucleotides, the sequence is TGTGCCAGCAGCTTATCGGGAGCGGTCGGGGAGCTGTTTTTT. Its translation is CASSLSGAVGELFF.